One sample yielded the 15 T cell receptor beta chains listed below, sequenced in a study of blood T cell repertoires in COVID-19. Generated by immunoSEQ multiplex PCR, the TCRdb table keeps only in-frame clones and is missing some. The sample consists of hundreds of thousands of clones, about 91% of them appearing once. The sequencing input was PBMCs or T cells enriched from blood (not recorded which). These receptors were collected from a woman between 35 and 50 years old with acute COVID-19.

This sequence joins TRBV7-8 and TRBJ1-1; no firm D call. Trimming stripped 5 bases from V and 5 bases from J, with 12 bases between. CDR3 length: 13 residues. Germline lookup yields CDR1 SGHVS and CDR2 FQNEAQ. The CDR3 here is CASSPELRTEAFF. CDR3 coding DNA: TGTGCCAGCAGCCCCGAACTCCGAACTGAAGCTTTCTTT.

The genes are TRBV24-1 and TRBJ1-5; 10 nucleotides align to TRBD1. V was clipped by 4 bases and J by 2 bases; unmatched bases: 7. CDR3 length equals 17 residues. Germline V lookup: CDR1 KGHDR, CDR2 SFDVKD. CDR3 nucleotides: TGTGCCACCAGTGAAGATGGGGACAGGGGAGGCAATCAGCCCCAGCATTTT. This codes for CATSEDGDRGGNQPQHF.

The chain has TRBV19 and TRBJ2-3, with 12 bases that match TRBD2. V shed 5 bases, J shed 0 bases, and the junction held 3 bases outside the gene matches. The length of the CDR3 is 16 residues. In germline, CDR1 is LNHDA, CDR2 SQIVND (reference sequence). The CDR3 spells CASSLLAGGSTDTQYF. CDR3 bases: TGTGCCAGTAGTCTCCTAGCGGGAGGGAGCACAGATACGCAGTATTTT.

V gene TRBV10-3 combines with J gene TRBJ2-5; weak D call: TRBD1 (8 bases). Trimming cost V 4 bases and J 2 bases, with 20 bases left between them. The CDR3 loop spans 17 amino acids. Germline V gene sequence: CDR1 ENHRY, CDR2 SYGVKD. In DNA, the CDR3 is TGTGCCATCAGTGGGTCGGGGGGCACAGGGGGTCAAGAGACCCAGTACTTC. Translating it yields CAISGSGGTGGQETQYF.

The chain uses TRBV3-1 (or the pseudogene TRBV3-2) and TRBJ2-5, with D perhaps TRBD1 (6 bases). The CDR3 loop spans 11 amino acids. Germline V lookup: CDR1 LGHDT, CDR2 YNNKEL (reference sequence). The V and J ends lost 4 bases and 10 bases respectively, with 10 bases between them. The CDR3 DNA reads TGTGCCAGCAGCCTGGGGGACATCCAGTACTTC. Protein: CASSLGDIQYF.

The V call is TRBV28, the J call TRBJ1-2, with a tentative D call TRBD1 (6 bases). This CDR3 is built from 14 residues. The germline CDR1 and CDR2 sequences are MDHEN and SYDVKM. Trimming took 3 bases from V and 5 from J, leaving 13 bases between them. CDR3 sequence (DNA): TGTGCCAGCAGTTTTTCGGACAGTATTTATGGCTACACCTTC. Translated: CASSFSDSIYGYTF.

The chain recombines TRBV5-5 with TRBJ2-7; TRBD1 agrees at 9 bases. Germline assignment: CDR1 SGHKS and CDR2 YYEKEE (reference sequence). The CDR3 totals 14 residues. Germline trimming cut 4 bases from V and 3 bases from J; bases unmatched to any gene: 5. CDR3 coding DNA: TGTGCCAGCAGCCCCAGGACAGGGGACTACGAGCAGTACGTC. Translated, it gives CASSPRTGDYEQYV.

CDR3 sequence (DNA): TGTGCCAGCAGCTTGGATTTCGCAGGGCCGAACACCGGGGAGCTGTTTTTT. It translates to CASSLDFAGPNTGELFF. This chain connects TRBV5-6 to TRBJ2-2; D possibly corresponds to TRBD1 (5 bases). This CDR3 comprises 17 residues. In germline, CDR1 is SGHDT, CDR2 YYEEEE. V lost 0 bases and J 0 bases, leaving 12 bases between the germline ends.

V and J are TRBV5-1 and TRBJ1-1, with D possibly matching TRBD1 (6 bases). The germline gives CDR1 SGHRS, CDR2 YFSETQ. V shed 5 bases and J shed 6 bases, with 17 bases lying between them. The CDR3 spans 14 residues. The CDR3 DNA reads TGCGCCAGCAGGCCAGGGGTTTCAATCCCTGAAGCTTTCTTT. It codes for CASRPGVSIPEAFF. The full variable domain, rest sourced from reference TRBV5-1 and TRBJ1-1, is KAGVTQTPRYLIKTRGQQVTLSCSPISGHRSVSWYQQTPGQGLQFLFEYFSETQRNKGNFPGRFSGRQFSNSRSEMNVSTLELGDSALYLCASRPGVSIPEAFFGQGTRLTVV.

J is TRBJ1-2 and V is TRBV14; D gene unclear. Deletions cut 0 bases from V and 10 bases from J, with 12 bases between. The germline CDR1 and CDR2 sequences are SGHDN and FVKESK. The CDR3 contains 13 residues. The CDR3: CASSQEGQVDYTF. In nucleotides, the CDR3 is TGTGCCAGCAGCCAAGAAGGTCAGGTTGACTACACCTTC.

V and J are TRBV11-2 and TRBJ2-7, with 10 bases lining up with TRBD2. The CDR3 loop spans 15 amino acids. From germline, CDR1 is SGHAT and CDR2 FQNNGV. Germline trimming cut 0 bases from V and 4 bases from J; bases unmatched to any gene: 3. CDR3 in DNA: TGTGCCAGCAGCTTAGAAGCTAGCGGGAGTTACGAGCAGTACTTC. It is translated as CASSLEASGSYEQYF.

The V call is TRBV7-3, the J call TRBJ2-5, with TRBD2 identical over 7 bases. The CDR3 loop spans 13 amino acids. Germline V gene sequence: CDR1 SGHTA, CDR2 FQGTGA. V shed 5 bases, J shed 3 bases, and the junction held 3 bases outside the gene matches. The CDR3 loop is CASSRRGEETQYF. CDR3 nucleotide sequence: TGTGCCAGCAGCCGACGGGGGGAAGAGACCCAGTACTTC.

This rearrangement joins TRBV6-1 to TRBJ2-7; 7 bases line up with TRBD2. The CDR3 is 12 residues long. V was clipped by 2 bases and J by 9 bases; unmatched bases: 4. Germline V gives CDR1 MNHNS, CDR2 SASEGT. The CDR3 spells CASSETSEGQYV. The CDR3 DNA is TGTGCCAGCAGTGAAACTAGCGAGGGGCAGTACGTC.

This clone was recorded only once. The rearrangement uses TRBV19 and TRBJ1-1; 9 nucleotides agree with TRBD1. The V gene's germline CDR1 is LNHDA and CDR2 SQIVND (reference sequence). The CDR3 consists of 14 residues. V was pared by 8 bases and J by 5 bases, with 9 bases of the junction left unmatched. CDR3 nucleotides: TGTGCCAGTTTACCGGGACAGGGTAGGACTGAAGCTTTCTTT. Protein product: CASLPGQGRTEAFF.

The chain joins TRBV28 to TRBJ1-1; the match to TRBD1 covers 8 bases. Per germline, CDR1 MDHEN and CDR2 SYDVKM. V was clipped by 9 bases and J by 6 bases; unmatched bases: 12. CDR3 length: 14 residues. The CDR3 DNA reads TGTGCCAGTTCATCAGGGGGCACAAAGGCTGAAGCTTTCTTT. Translated: CASSSGGTKAEAFF.